The 2 T cell receptor beta chains presented below share a single source sample, sequenced in a study of cytomegalovirus exposure and HLA in healthy donors. 60 Vbeta and 13 Jbeta primers were used in PCR. Some clones are missing from TCRdb's copy, which holds only in-frame ones; the method was immunoSEQ multiplex PCR. The sample holds fewer than 65,000 clones, about 76% seen once. Sample: PBMCs. The receptors originated from a middle-aged man in good health and CMV-seronegative.

This rearrangement joins TRBV19 to TRBJ2-5; no definite D call. Per germline, CDR1 LNHDA and CDR2 SQIVND (reference sequence). The CDR3 is 13 amino acids. V lost 3 bases and J 5 bases, leaving 10 bases between the germline ends. The CDR3 here is CASSMSAAETQYF. DNA of the CDR3: TGTGCCAGTAGTATGTCGGCGGCGGAGACCCAGTACTTC.

The rearrangement joins TRBV7-9 to TRBJ2-3; TRBD2 matches 9 bases. The germline CDR1 and CDR2 sequences are SEHNR and FQNEAQ (reference sequence). V was pared by 4 bases and J by 2 bases, with 10 bases of the junction left unmatched. There are 17 residues in the CDR3. The CDR3 here is CASSSTRTSEATDTQYF. The CDR3 bases are TGTGCCAGCAGCTCCACACGGACTAGCGAGGCCACAGATACGCAGTATTTT. The variable domain in full, with the rest retrieved from reference TRBV7-9 and TRBJ2-3, is DTGVSQNPRHKITKRGQNVTFRCDPISEHNRLYWYRQTLGQGPEFLTYFQNEAQLEKSRLLSDRFSAERPKGSFSTLEIQRTEQGDSAMYLCASSSTRTSEATDTQYFGPGTRLTVL.